This T cell receptor (beta chain) was identified during a study of metastatic and nonmetastatic thyroid tumors. For the study at large: Across peripheral blood and tumor or nodule tissue samples taken from malignant and benign thyroid patients, the repertoires were compared with one another. Findings of the study overall: As reported, TCR beta diversity in blood and tumor was significantly higher in malignant thyroid tumors than in benign nodules.

Prior to thyroid surgery, none of the patients had received any treatment. This clone has at least ten counts. Antigen specificity is unknown. Authors' processing steps: Clinicopathological groups differed in CDR3, with these differences serving to build a distant-metastasis classifier for papillary thyroid cancer. TCRdb re-called the PCR reads via MiXCR. TCRdb, not the authors, supplied the V and J calls. The data contain roughly 23,000 clones, more than 15% of them singletons. This clonotype originated in a male donor with papillary thyroid cancer or a benign thyroid nodule (not recorded which). Some clones in this sample may be carry-over from other donors' samples. Specimen: adjacent normal tissue.

CDR3 nucleotides: TGTGCCAGCTCACCTAGTACTAGCACAGATACGCAGTATTTT. Encoded protein: CASSPSTSTDTQYF. V is TRBV18 and J is TRBJ2-3; D is undetermined. The CDR3 has 14 amino acids. The germline V gene has CDR1 KGHSH and CDR2 LQKENI. V was pared by 3 bases and J by 0 bases, with 7 bases between.